Each of the 15 T cell receptor beta chains below was sequenced from the same sample in a study of radiotherapy plus CTLA-4 blockade in lung cancer. Produced via immunoSEQ multiplex PCR; TCRdb's table is partial and in-frame only. The table records approximately 100,000 clones, 82% of them present only once. This sample comprised peripheral blood, obtained from a patient treated with radiotherapy plus ipilimumab. The receptors were sampled from a human donor with non-small cell lung cancer who had a partial response to radiotherapy plus ipilimumab.

V is TRBV7-9 and J is TRBJ2-1; D is ambiguous. Trimming took 4 bases from V and 7 from J, leaving 8 bases between them. Germline CDR1 reads SEHNR; CDR2 reads FQNEAQ (reference sequence). This CDR3 contains 12 residues. In DNA, the CDR3 is TGTGCCAGCAGCTCCGACTGGAATGAGCAGTTCTTC. Translated: CASSSDWNEQFF.

V and J are TRBV21-1 and TRBJ1-5; the D call in the table, TRBD1, was not verified against the DNA. TRBV21-1 is shown as a pseudogene. The CDR3 sequence is 17 residues long. CDR3 sequence (DNA): TGTGCCAGCAGCAAAGAACTAACAGGTCATAGCAATCAGCCCCAGCATTTT. Its translation is CASSKELTGHSNQPQHF.

The chain couples TRBV7-2 to TRBJ2-1; TRBD2 matches 7 bases. Looked up from germline, CDR1 is SGHTA and CDR2 is FQGNSA. The length of the CDR3 is 12 residues. The ends lost 1 base at V and 10 bases at J; junction bases unmatched: 1. In DNA form, the CDR3 reads TGTGCCAGCAGCTTAGAGCGGGGCGAGCAGTTCTTC. Protein: CASSLERGEQFF.

The chain carries TRBV6-6 and TRBJ1-2, with D perhaps matching TRBD1 (5 bases). The germline CDR1 and CDR2 sequences are MNHNY and SVGAGI (reference sequence). The CDR3 runs 14 residues. The germline V and J ends were trimmed by 0 bases and 5 bases, with 10 bases remaining between them. The CDR3 reads CASSYSGGSYGYTF. The CDR3, as DNA: TGTGCCAGCAGTTACTCGGGGGGGAGTTATGGCTACACCTTC.

This rearrangement joins TRBV5-1 to TRBJ2-6, with 9 bases that match TRBD1. Trimming at V came to 4 bases and at J to 0 bases, leaving 5 bases not matched to a gene. There are 17 residues in the CDR3. The germline CDR1 and CDR2 sequences are SGHRS and YFSETQ. DNA of the CDR3: TGCGCCAGCAGCACCGGGACAGGGTTCTCTGGGGCCAACGTCCTGACTTTC. Its protein product is CASSTGTGFSGANVLTF.

This rearrangement joins TRBV6-1 to TRBJ2-1; possible D gene TRBD2, 6 bases. The CDR3 totals 16 residues. V was shortened by 2 bases and J by 0 bases, with 11 bases between the two germline ends. Germline V gives CDR1 MNHNS, CDR2 SASEGT. The CDR3, as DNA: TGTGCCAGCAGTGAACATAGACTAGACTCCTACAATGAGCAGTTCTTC. It codes for CASSEHRLDSYNEQFF.

The J gene is TRBJ2-7, the V gene TRBV5-1; D uncertain. CDR1 SGHRS and CDR2 YFSETQ come from the germline V gene. The CDR3 is 16 residues long. The ends were cut back, 0 bases at V and 0 bases at J, with 13 bases in the middle. The CDR3 reads CASSLGDRRSSYEQYF. In DNA form, the CDR3 reads TGCGCCAGCAGCTTGGGTGATCGTAGGAGCTCCTACGAGCAGTACTTC. Using reference TRBV5-1 and TRBJ2-7 for the parts outside the CDR3, the full variable domain is KAGVTQTPRYLIKTRGQQVTLSCSPISGHRSVSWYQQTPGQGLQFLFEYFSETQRNKGNFPGRFSGRQFSNSRSEMNVSTLELGDSALYLCASSLGDRRSSYEQYFGPGTRLTVT.

V and J are TRBV30 and TRBJ2-3; D possibly corresponds to TRBD1 (6 bases). CDR1 is GTSNPN, CDR2 SVGIG, per germline (reference sequence). Trimming cost V 5 bases and J 3 bases, with 12 bases left between them. The CDR3 contains 13 residues. The CDR3 DNA reads as TGTGCCTGGCGGGCAGGGGTGACAGATACGCAGTATTTT. This sequence encodes CAWRAGVTDTQYF. Together with reference TRBV30 and TRBJ2-3, the CDR3 gives the full variable domain: SQTIHQWPATLVQPVGSPLSLECTVEGTSNPNLYWYRQAAGRGLQLLFYSVGIGQISSEVPQNLSASRPQDRQFILSSKKLLLSDSGFYLCAWRAGVTDTQYFGPGTRLTVL.

This chain links TRBV19 with TRBJ1-3; TRBD1 matches 7 bases. Per germline, CDR1 LNHDA and CDR2 SQIVND (reference sequence). The CDR3 is 19 residues long. V gave up 3 bases and J gave up 1 base; unmatched junction bases: 15. The CDR3 here is CASSIRDRAYPISGNTIYF. The CDR3 DNA is TGTGCCAGTAGTATTCGTGACAGGGCCTACCCGATATCTGGAAACACCATATATTTT. The full variable domain, its missing parts supplied by reference TRBV19 and TRBJ1-3, is DGGITQSPKYLFRKEGQNVTLSCEQNLNHDAMYWYRQDPGQGLRLIYYSQIVNDFQKGDIAEGYSVSREKKESFPLTVTSAQKNPTAFYLCASSIRDRAYPISGNTIYFGEGSWLTVV.

CDR3: CASRIARGTGELFF. DNA for the CDR3: TGCGCCAGCAGGATAGCGCGGGGCACCGGGGAGCTGTTTTTT. The V and J genes are TRBV10-1 and TRBJ2-2, with D possibly matching TRBD2 (6 bases). In germline, CDR1 is WNHNN, CDR2 SYGVQD (reference sequence). Trimming shortened V by 6 bases and J by 4 bases, and 12 bases separated the two germline ends. This CDR3 comprises 14 residues.

This clone was observed a handful of times. The chain couples TRBV7-6 to TRBJ2-7, with 7 nucleotides matching TRBD2. V lost 5 bases to trimming and J lost 2 bases; unmatched junction nucleotides: 6. Germline V gene sequence: CDR1 SGHVS, CDR2 FNYEAQ. The CDR3 loop spans 14 amino acids. The CDR3 loop reads CASSPWGRAYEQYF. The CDR3 region has the DNA TGTGCCAGCAGCCCCTGGGGGAGGGCCTACGAGCAGTACTTC.

J is TRBJ2-1 and V is TRBV5-1, with 7 bases that match TRBD2. Per germline, CDR1 SGHRS and CDR2 YFSETQ. After removal of 0 bases from V and 7 bases from J, the junction contained 10 bases not matched to a gene. The CDR3 runs to 16 residues. The CDR3 DNA follows: TGCGCCAGCAGCTTGGGGGGCCGAGCGGGAAGGAATGAGCAGTTCTTC. This translates into CASSLGGRAGRNEQFF. Full variable domain (rest looked up from reference TRBV5-1 and TRBJ2-1): KAGVTQTPRYLIKTRGQQVTLSCSPISGHRSVSWYQQTPGQGLQFLFEYFSETQRNKGNFPGRFSGRQFSNSRSEMNVSTLELGDSALYLCASSLGGRAGRNEQFFGPGTRLTVL.

The chain combines TRBV19 with TRBJ2-2; D remains unclear. CDR1 is LNHDA and CDR2 is SQIVND in the germline V gene (reference sequence). This CDR3 comprises 12 residues. V was clipped by 7 bases and J by 3 bases, with 6 bases between them. This chain's CDR3 is CASTSYTGELFF. CDR3 sequence (DNA): TGTGCCAGTACCTCCTACACCGGGGAGCTGTTTTTT.

The chain joins TRBV25-1 to TRBJ2-2, with TRBD1 matching over 9 bases. Unmatched junction bases numbered 8, after V lost 6 bases and J lost 6 bases. This CDR3 has 15 amino acids. Germline values: CDR1 MGHDK, CDR2 SYGVNS. CDR3 bases: TGTGCCAGCAGCTTTACAGGGGGCGCCGCCGGGGAGCTGTTTTTT. Translation: CASSFTGGAAGELFF.

As concerns this clone: In the same sample, other DNA sequences code for this CDR3. The chain combines TRBV7-9 with TRBJ2-7; 8 bases line up with TRBD1. CDR1 and CDR2 from the germline V gene are SEHNR and FQNEAQ (reference sequence). This CDR3 has 15 amino acids. The V and J ends lost 5 bases and 4 bases, in that order; junction bases with no gene match: 10. CDR3 in amino acids: CASSPGGAGAYEQYF. CDR3 nucleotides: TGTGCCAGCAGCCCAGGGGGCGCAGGGGCTTACGAGCAGTACTTC. The full variable domain, rest sourced from reference TRBV7-9 and TRBJ2-7, is DTGVSQNPRHKITKRGQNVTFRCDPISEHNRLYWYRQTLGQGPEFLTYFQNEAQLEKSRLLSDRFSAERPKGSFSTLEIQRTEQGDSAMYLCASSPGGAGAYEQYFGPGTRLTVT.